These 21 T cell receptor beta chains originate from one sample sequenced in a study of beta chain features in type 1 diabetes. Study observations and caveats: All four CD4+ subsets of Type 1 diabetes patients contained TCRB CDR3s that were moderately but significantly shorter.

The investigators reverse transcribed all of the isolated RNA, so they sequenced expressed TCRB transcripts. Clones were sequenced by immunoSEQ multiplex PCR, and TCRdb holds only the in-frame ones, with some missing. Seen here are about 700,000 clones, around an eighth observed once, and the top ten hold roughly 0.022%. Their cognate antigens are unknown. The sequenced sample consisted of naive CD4+ T cells from blood. The receptors derive from a man between 18 and 35 years old with type 1 diabetes.

The chain is built from TRBV6-6 and TRBJ1-1, with unresolved D. CDR1 and CDR2 from the germline V gene are MNHNY and SVGAGI (reference sequence). The CDR3 is 12 residues long. Trimming took off 6 bases at V and 2 bases at J, with 7 bases between the two ends. CDR3 amino acids: CASSPVNTEAFF. CDR3 nucleotide sequence: TGTGCCAGCAGCCCAGTTAACACTGAAGCTTTCTTT.

The sample holds a few counts of this clone. J is TRBJ1-1 and V is TRBV5-5, with 8 bases aligning to TRBD1. CDR1 is SGHKS, CDR2 YYEKEE, per germline (reference sequence). The CDR3 sequence is 15 residues long. The trim removed 3 bases at V and 0 bases at J, leaving 4 bases unmatched. CDR3 sequence reads: CASSSQGAVNTEAFF. As DNA, the CDR3 is TGTGCCAGCAGCTCCCAGGGGGCAGTGAACACTGAAGCTTTCTTT.

This chain uses TRBV6-5 with TRBJ2-3; D remains ambiguous. From germline, CDR1 is MNHEY and CDR2 SVGAGI. The germline V and J ends were trimmed by 2 bases and 2 bases, with 8 bases remaining between them. The CDR3 loop spans 14 amino acids. CDR3 DNA: TGTGCCAGCAGTTACCGGCCAGACACAGATACGCAGTATTTT. Protein sequence: CASSYRPDTDTQYF.

The rearrangement links TRBV5-6 to TRBJ1-5; the D gene is possibly TRBD1 (6 bases). CDR1 and CDR2 (germline): SGHDT, YYEEEE. With 1 base removed from V and 3 bases from J, the gap between germline ends came to 8 bases. This CDR3 has 14 amino acids. The CDR3 reads CASSLPGDNQPQHF. CDR3 in DNA: TGTGCCAGCAGCTTGCCAGGGGACAATCAGCCCCAGCATTTT. Variable domain in full (rest from reference TRBV5-6 and TRBJ1-5): DAGVTQSPTHLIKTRGQQVTLRCSPKSGHDTVSWYQQALGQGPQFIFQYYEEEERQRGNFPDRFSGHQFPNYSSELNVNALLLGDSALYLCASSLPGDNQPQHFGDGTRLSIL.

V and J are TRBV6-6 and TRBJ2-7; D is unclear. V lost 4 bases to trimming and J lost 2 bases, with 12 bases between them. The germline V gene encodes CDR1 MNHNY and CDR2 SVGAGI (reference sequence). The CDR3 consists of 14 residues. The CDR3 region is CASSSVMFTYEQYF. CDR3 bases: TGTGCCAGCAGTTCTGTGATGTTTACCTACGAGCAGTACTTC.

The V call is TRBV10-3, the J call TRBJ2-2; TRBD1 matches at 7 bases. The germline V gene has CDR1 ENHRY and CDR2 SYGVKD. J gave up 7 bases and V 10 bases, and 9 bases lay outside the gene matches. This CDR3 is 13 amino acids long. The CDR3 loop is CATRQGANGELFF. DNA for the CDR3: TGTGCCACGAGACAGGGAGCGAACGGGGAGCTGTTTTTT.

The chain is built from TRBV4-1 and TRBJ1-5, with 7 bases matching TRBD1. Germline CDR1 is MGHRA and CDR2 is YSYEKL. The ends lost 1 base at V and 0 bases at J; junction bases unmatched: 9. The CDR3 runs to 18 residues. This CDR3 is CASSQGVTGKVSNQPQHF. CDR3 in DNA: TGCGCCAGCAGCCAAGGGGTGACAGGGAAGGTTAGCAATCAGCCCCAGCATTTT.

Comment on this clone: This same CDR3 is encoded by further DNA sequences in the sample. The rearrangement uses TRBV30 and TRBJ1-6; D uncertain. In germline, CDR1 is GTSNPN, CDR2 SVGIG (reference sequence). V lost 5 bases and J 5 bases, leaving 7 bases between the germline ends. CDR3 length equals 12 residues. The CDR3 sequence: CAWGGNNSPLHF. CDR3 in DNA: TGTGCCTGGGGAGGGAATAATTCACCCCTCCACTTT.

V usage is TRBV5-4 and J usage is TRBJ1-2, with D hard to call. Germline lookup yields CDR1 SGHNT and CDR2 YYREEE (reference sequence). This CDR3 has 13 residues. V lost 0 bases and J lost 2, with 5 bases in between. The CDR3 DNA sequence: TGTGCCAGCAGCTTGGAAGGGAACTATGGCTACACCTTC. It specifies CASSLEGNYGYTF. The full variable domain, in which reference TRBV5-4 and TRBJ1-2 provide the parts outside the CDR3, is ETGVTQSPTHLIKTRGQQVTLRCSSQSGHNTVSWYQQALGQGPQFIFQYYREEENGRGNFPPRFSGLQFPNYSSELNVNALELDDSALYLCASSLEGNYGYTFGSGTRLTVV.

The chain carries TRBV7-2 and TRBJ2-3; the D call may be TRBD1 or TRBD2 (6 bases each). The CDR3 loop spans 14 amino acids. Germline CDR1 reads SGHTA; CDR2 reads FQGNSA. Trimming stripped 1 base from V and 4 bases from J, with 9 bases between. Written as DNA, the CDR3 is TGTGCCAGCAGCTTAGGGGGGGCCCCAGATACGCAGTATTTT. This codes for CASSLGGAPDTQYF.

V usage is TRBV5-1 and J usage is TRBJ1-4; D gene unclear. The CDR3 loop spans 14 amino acids. The germline V gene encodes CDR1 SGHRS and CDR2 YFSETQ. The V end was cut by 0 bases, the J end by 8 bases, with 11 bases between. The CDR3: CASSLAGQEEKLFF. DNA for the CDR3: TGCGCCAGCAGCTTGGCGGGTCAAGAAGAAAAACTGTTTTTT.

This clone appeared a few times. Within the sample, other DNA sequences also encode this same CDR3. The V and J genes are TRBV9 and TRBJ2-1; D unclear. The germline gives CDR1 SGDLS, CDR2 YYNGEE. Trimming cost V 0 bases and J 5 bases, with 6 bases left between them. The CDR3 extends over 13 amino acids. This CDR3 is CASSVGANNEQFF. Here the CDR3 DNA reads TGTGCCAGCAGCGTAGGAGCGAACAATGAGCAGTTCTTC.

The V gene is TRBV6-5, the J gene TRBJ2-3, with D possibly matching TRBD2 (5 bases). CDR3 size: 14 residues. V lost 9 bases and J 3 bases, leaving 16 bases between the germline ends. Germline values: CDR1 MNHEY, CDR2 SVGAGI. The CDR3 coding sequence is TGTGCCAGTTCCCGGACTGTGGATACAGATACGCAGTATTTT. This sequence encodes CASSRTVDTDTQYF.

In this sample, this clone turned up a few times. The CDR3 DNA is TGTGCCAGTAGTAACCAGATGGTGTGGCATTTT. It is translated as CASSNQMVWHF. This chain connects TRBV19 to TRBJ1-5, with D unresolved. The germline V and J ends were trimmed by 4 bases and 15 bases, with 13 bases remaining between them. CDR1 is LNHDA, CDR2 SQIVND, per germline (reference sequence). The CDR3 covers 11 residues.

This clone was counted only a few times. The CDR3 DNA reads as TGTGCCAGCAGTGAAGCGGGTCATAATAATGAAAAACTGTTTTTT. This sequence encodes CASSEAGHNNEKLFF. The chain is built from TRBV2 and TRBJ1-4, with D uncertain. The V gene lost 0 bases and the J gene lost 4 bases, with 9 bases spanning the gap. The germline V gene has CDR1 SNHLY and CDR2 FYNNEI. The CDR3 loop spans 15 amino acids.

This clone appeared a few times. J is TRBJ2-3 and V is TRBV6-5; TRBD2 is a possible D gene (5 bases). V lost 5 bases to trimming and J lost 8 bases, with 14 bases between them. Germline CDR1 MNHEY, CDR2 SVGAGI. The CDR3 spans 13 residues. The DNA of the CDR3 is TGTGCCAGCAGTGATTTGGGGAGACGTACGCAGTATTTT. This gives the protein CASSDLGRRTQYF.

The chain employs TRBV7-2 and TRBJ2-7, with TRBD1 matching over 11 bases. V shed 5 bases and J 6 bases; nucleotides not matched to a gene: 12. CDR1 is SGHTA, CDR2 FQGNSA, per germline. This CDR3 spans 16 amino acids. The CDR3 sequence is CASSPQPPGTGGEQYF. The DNA for the CDR3 is TGTGCCAGCAGCCCGCAACCCCCCGGGACAGGGGGCGAGCAGTACTTC. The variable domain in full, with the rest retrieved from reference TRBV7-2 and TRBJ2-7, is GAGVSQSPSNKVTEKGKDVELRCDPISGHTALYWYRQSLGQGLEFLIYFQGNSAPDKSGLPSDRFSAERTGGSVSTLTIQRTQQEDSAVYLCASSPQPPGTGGEQYFGPGTRLTVT.

The chain carries TRBV19 and TRBJ1-1; D gene uncertain. The length of the CDR3 is 13 residues. V lost 5 bases and J lost 3, with 10 bases in between. Germline assignment: CDR1 LNHDA and CDR2 SQIVND (reference sequence). CDR3 sequence (DNA): TGTGCCAGTAGTGCCACACGGGACACTGAAGCTTTCTTT. Protein product: CASSATRDTEAFF.

The rearrangement links TRBV7-9 to TRBJ1-5; D uncertain. The germline V and J ends were trimmed by 0 bases and 4 bases, with 7 bases remaining between them. The CDR3 spans 14 residues. Germline CDR1 is SEHNR and CDR2 is FQNEAQ (reference sequence). The CDR3 protein is CASSLAAGNQPQHF. CDR3 DNA sequence: TGTGCCAGCAGCTTAGCGGCGGGGAATCAGCCCCAGCATTTT.

This clone was picked up a small number of times. The rearrangement links TRBV10-3 to TRBJ2-2, with 12 bases identical to TRBD1. Germline trimming cut 6 bases from V and 5 bases from J; bases unmatched to any gene: 4. This CDR3 contains 15 residues. Germline lookup yields CDR1 ENHRY and CDR2 SYGVKD. In nucleotides, the CDR3 is TGTGCCATCAGCCCGGGACAGGGGGCGACCGGGGAGCTGTTTTTT. This encodes CAISPGQGATGELFF.

Only a few counts were recorded for this clone. V is TRBV30 and J is TRBJ2-1; TRBD2 aligns across 10 bases. Germline-derived CDR1 and CDR2 are GTSNPN and SVGIG (reference sequence). V shed 8 bases, J shed 0 bases, and the junction held 4 bases outside the gene matches. The CDR3 spans 14 residues. DNA of the CDR3: TGTGCCCGAGCGGGGGGGTACTCCTACAATGAGCAGTTCTTC. Protein sequence: CARAGGYSYNEQFF. The full variable domain, with the rest looked up from reference TRBV30 and TRBJ2-1, is SQTIHQWPATLVQPVGSPLSLECTVEGTSNPNLYWYRQAAGRGLQLLFYSVGIGQISSEVPQNLSASRPQDRQFILSSKKLLLSDSGFYLCARAGGYSYNEQFFGPGTRLTVL.